The clone carrying this TCR beta chain was detected ten times or more. Its antigen is not identified. This entry comes from a study of Graves' ophthalmopathy and Graves' hyperthyroidism. RNA served as the template for amplifying TCR beta CDR3 regions. First-round RT-PCR used HTBI primers; second-round multiplex PCR followed. Using its own MiXCR run on the multiplex PCR reads, TCRdb lists one record per CDR3 protein. The sample carries about 400,000 distinct CDR3 sequences, 18% recorded once. V gave up 1 base and J gave up 6 bases; unmatched junction bases: 14. The CDR3 is made up of 18 amino acids. CDR1 and CDR2 from the germline V gene are SGHRS and YFSETQ. Findings and limits, study-wide: Sensitivity of around 85% and specificity of 65% to 83% were achieved when a 13-signature model separated ophthalmopathy from stable hyperthyroidism.

Patients were diagnosed from clinical symptoms, serum thyroxine, TRAb, thyroid ultrasound and orbital computed tomography. The clonotype originates from a woman under 30 with Graves' ophthalmopathy. The sequencing input was peripheral blood. The chain links TRBV5-1 to TRBJ2-1, with 9 bases identical to TRBD2. The CDR3 coding sequence is TGCGCCAGCAGCTTGTTAAAAGGGCTTAGCGGGAGTTCCAATGAGCAGTTCTTC. Amino acids: CASSLLKGLSGSSNEQFF.